Listed below are T cell receptor beta chains from one sample, sequenced in a study of blood T cell repertoires in COVID-19. Libraries were prepared by immunoSEQ multiplex PCR; TCRdb keeps only in-frame clonotypes and omits some of them. The sample includes fewer than 250,000 clones, approximately 90% of them seen just once. Material: peripheral blood. These receptors were collected from a man aged 50 or older with acute or convalescent COVID-19. The CDR3 runs from the conserved cysteine through the conserved F or W. Each record gives: J gene, V gene, CDR3 length, clone size, D gene, CDR3 protein, CDR3 DNA. D genes are given only for firm matches. Clone sizes are given selectively: once, few, many, or a class where the clone is expanded.

j_call: TRBJ1-4; v_call: TRBV15; cdr3_length: 12; clone_size: once; d_call: NA; cdr3_aa: CATSRDLGELFF; cdr3_nt: TGTGCCACCAGCAGAGATCTCGGGGAACTGTTTTTT
j_call: TRBJ2-2; v_call: TRBV6-1; cdr3_length: 18; clone_size: NA; d_call: NA; cdr3_aa: CASSEWGSARGDTGELFF; cdr3_nt: TGTGCCAGCAGTGAATGGGGATCGGCCAGGGGGGACACCGGGGAGCTGTTTTTT
j_call: TRBJ2-5; v_call: TRBV6-6; cdr3_length: 17; clone_size: once; d_call: TRBD2; cdr3_aa: CASSRTSGGAPQETQYF; cdr3_nt: TGTGCCAGCAGTCGGACTAGCGGGGGGGCCCCGCAGGAGACCCAGTACTTC
j_call: TRBJ1-1; v_call: TRBV4-2; cdr3_length: 19; clone_size: NA; d_call: NA; cdr3_aa: CASSQEPAGGFRMSTEAFF; cdr3_nt: TGTGCCAGCAGCCAAGAGCCGGCGGGGGGCTTTCGGATGAGCACTGAAGCTTTCTTT
j_call: TRBJ1-2; v_call: TRBV6-2/TRBV6-3; cdr3_length: 13; clone_size: NA; d_call: NA; cdr3_aa: CASSYSRNYGYTF; cdr3_nt: TGTGCCAGCAGTTACTCGAGGAACTATGGCTACACCTTC
j_call: TRBJ1-1; v_call: TRBV2; cdr3_length: 14; clone_size: NA; d_call: NA; cdr3_aa: CASSLEGVNTEAFF; cdr3_nt: TGTGCCAGCAGCCTCGAAGGAGTGAACACTGAAGCTTTCTTT
j_call: TRBJ2-1; v_call: TRBV18; cdr3_length: 12; clone_size: NA; d_call: TRBD2; cdr3_aa: CASSPRGGEQFF; cdr3_nt: TGTGCCAGCTCACCACGGGGGGGTGAGCAGTTCTTC
j_call: TRBJ2-1; v_call: TRBV5-4; cdr3_length: 15; clone_size: NA; d_call: NA; cdr3_aa: CASSSAGRGHNEQFF; cdr3_nt: TGTGCCAGCAGCTCGGCGGGGCGAGGTCACAATGAGCAGTTCTTC
j_call: TRBJ2-7; v_call: TRBV9; cdr3_length: 14; clone_size: few; d_call: NA; cdr3_aa: CASSVGRGGEWQYF; cdr3_nt: TGTGCCAGCAGCGTAGGTCGAGGAGGAGAGTGGCAGTACTTC
j_call: TRBJ2-1; v_call: TRBV7-9; cdr3_length: 16; clone_size: NA; d_call: NA; cdr3_aa: CASSQSLAPMAHEQFF; cdr3_nt: TGTGCCAGCAGCCAATCTCTAGCGCCCATGGCTCATGAGCAGTTCTTC
j_call: TRBJ1-5; v_call: TRBV19; cdr3_length: 14; clone_size: few; d_call: NA; cdr3_aa: CASSMRTDPQPQHF; cdr3_nt: TGTGCCAGTAGTATGAGGACAGATCCTCAGCCCCAGCATTTT
j_call: TRBJ2-3; v_call: TRBV7-9; cdr3_length: 14; clone_size: NA; d_call: TRBD2; cdr3_aa: CASTPFREVRTQYF; cdr3_nt: TGTGCCAGCACCCCCTTCCGGGAGGTTAGGACGCAGTATTTT
j_call: TRBJ2-7; v_call: TRBV7-9; cdr3_length: 14; clone_size: NA; d_call: NA; cdr3_aa: CASSPPTGSYEQYF; cdr3_nt: TGTGCCAGCAGCCCCCCGACAGGATCCTACGAGCAGTACTTC
j_call: TRBJ1-2; v_call: TRBV19; cdr3_length: 17; clone_size: NA; d_call: TRBD1; cdr3_aa: CASSHWMDRDALYGYTF; cdr3_nt: TGTGCCAGTAGCCACTGGATGGACAGGGATGCCCTATATGGCTACACCTTC
j_call: TRBJ1-3; v_call: TRBV7-2; cdr3_length: 13; clone_size: NA; d_call: NA; cdr3_aa: CASGMSSGNTIYF; cdr3_nt: TGTGCCAGCGGTATGAGCTCTGGAAACACCATATATTTT
j_call: TRBJ1-1; v_call: TRBV6-5; cdr3_length: 13; clone_size: NA; d_call: TRBD1; cdr3_aa: CASSPQGRTEAFF; cdr3_nt: TGTGCCAGCAGTCCACAGGGGAGGACTGAAGCTTTCTTT
j_call: TRBJ1-4; v_call: TRBV6-5; cdr3_length: 15; clone_size: NA; d_call: TRBD1; cdr3_aa: CASSYSGTGGEKLFF; cdr3_nt: TGTGCCAGCAGTTACTCCGGGACAGGGGGGGAAAAACTGTTTTTT
j_call: TRBJ2-5; v_call: TRBV19; cdr3_length: 15; clone_size: NA; d_call: TRBD1; cdr3_aa: CASTTGTGYQETQYF; cdr3_nt: TGTGCCAGTACTACCGGGACAGGTTATCAAGAGACCCAGTACTTC
j_call: TRBJ1-2; v_call: TRBV9; cdr3_length: 16; clone_size: NA; d_call: NA; cdr3_aa: CASSPTDVRANYGYTF; cdr3_nt: TGTGCCAGCAGCCCGACCGACGTGCGGGCGAACTATGGCTACACCTTC
j_call: TRBJ1-2; v_call: TRBV7-2; cdr3_length: 13; clone_size: NA; d_call: NA; cdr3_aa: CASSLNRDYGYTF; cdr3_nt: TGTGCCAGCAGCTTAAACAGAGACTATGGCTACACCTTC
j_call: TRBJ1-1; v_call: TRBV2; cdr3_length: 13; clone_size: NA; d_call: NA; cdr3_aa: CAASAQGYTEAFF; cdr3_nt: TGTGCCGCCAGCGCTCAGGGCTACACTGAAGCTTTCTTT
j_call: TRBJ1-3; v_call: TRBV6-5; cdr3_length: 15; clone_size: NA; d_call: NA; cdr3_aa: CASSSGEGSGNTIYF; cdr3_nt: TGTGCCAGCAGTTCGGGAGAAGGCTCTGGAAACACCATATATTTT